This T cell receptor beta chain was obtained from a study of response to subunit inactivated influenza vaccine (dated by TCRdb to between 2017 and 2018). The study in broad terms: Deep quantitative T cell receptor repertoire profiling was used in the study to track responses to a trivalent subunit inactivated influenza vaccine. General findings and caveats noted by the study authors: The authors proposed that each seasonal influenza vaccination may bring in only a limited number of new T cells.

The method was RT-PCR. Sequencing was performed on an Illumina HiSeq 2500. The raw public data were reprocessed by TCRdb itself: fastp quality trimming at Q25, MiXCR clonotype calling, in-frame beta chains only. Every CDR3 protein is listed once, alongside the most common genes and DNA of its rows. In all, the sample holds approximately 300,000 distinct CDR3 sequences, and about 20% of those were seen once. The leading ten clones occupy around 10% of the sample. The germline V gene supplies CDR1 LGHNA and CDR2 YSLEER. V lost 0 bases and J lost 10 bases; the stretch between them is 13 bases long. The CDR3 sequence holds 14 residues, the cysteine and phenylalanine included. Just CDR3 DNA is preserved here, 42 bases in frame from base 1. This clonotype appeared a few times. There is no known antigen for this receptor. Base qualities were left out, and no much larger clone turns up one base away.

This specimen consisted of PBMCs from blood, obtained about 19 months after vaccination. This sequence originates from a man aged 45 to 70 who received an inactivated influenza vaccine. Donor details come from another sample of the same person, matched by shared clones. The rearranged chain carries TRBV4-3 and TRBJ1-3; the D gene cannot be named for sure. This receptor has the CDR3 CASSQEVGTKTIYF. The nucleotide sequence reads as follows: TGCGCCAGCAGCCAAGAGGTCGGCACCAAGACCATATATTTT.